Each of the 30 T cell receptor beta chains below was sequenced from the same sample in a study of cytotoxic CD8 clonotypes in ibrutinib-treated CLL. The assay was immunoSEQ multiplex PCR, and TCRdb's table has in-frame clones only and misses some. This table holds approximately 320,000 clones, roughly two thirds found once. The specimen was PBMCs, collected after 36 months of ibrutinib treatment. These receptor sequences come from a human donor with chronic lymphocytic leukemia.

V is TRBV7-8 and J is TRBJ1-5; D not resolved. The CDR3 spans 15 residues. V dropped 5 bases and J dropped 1 base, with 12 bases sitting between them. Germline loops: CDR1 SGHVS, CDR2 FQNEAQ. The CDR3 bases are TGTGCCAGCAGCCCCCTATTAGGCAGCAATCAGCCCCAGCATTTT. Its translation: CASSPLLGSNQPQHF.

The V gene is TRBV18, the J gene TRBJ1-5; D remains ambiguous. Germline assignment: CDR1 KGHSH and CDR2 LQKENI. The CDR3 runs 16 residues. V was clipped by 2 bases and J by 0 bases, with 11 bases between them. In DNA form, the CDR3 reads TGTGCCAGCTCACCATCAGGTTCAGATAGCAATCAGCCCCAGCATTTT. Its translation: CASSPSGSDSNQPQHF. Combining the CDR3 with reference TRBV18 and TRBJ1-5 gives the whole variable domain NAGVMQNPRHLVRRRGQEARLRCSPMKGHSHVYWYRQLPEEGLKFMVYLQKENIIDESGMPKERFSAEFPKEGPSILRIQQVVRGDSAAYFCASSPSGSDSNQPQHFGDGTRLSIL.

V usage is TRBV9 and J usage is TRBJ1-2; D gene ambiguous. With 4 bases removed from V and 4 bases from J, the gap between germline ends came to 11 bases. In germline, CDR1 is SGDLS, CDR2 YYNGEE. The CDR3 is made up of 13 amino acids. CDR3: CASSPGFGYGYTF. In nucleotides, the CDR3 is TGTGCCAGCAGCCCGGGATTTGGCTATGGCTACACCTTC.

V gene TRBV2 combines with J gene TRBJ1-5; no reliable D call. This CDR3 contains 12 residues. Germline CDR1 reads SNHLY; CDR2 reads FYNNEI. Deletions cut 0 bases from V and 4 bases from J, with 1 base between. CDR3 in amino acids: CASSEANQPQHF. For the CDR3, the DNA is TGTGCCAGCAGTGAAGCGAATCAGCCCCAGCATTTT.

The CDR3 bases are TGCGCCAGCAGCCTGGGGGGAAGCAATGAGCAGTTCTTC. Translation: CASSLGGSNEQFF. The V gene is TRBV4-1, the J gene TRBJ2-1; D might be TRBD2 (6 bases). The CDR3 has 13 amino acids. Looked up from germline, CDR1 is MGHRA and CDR2 is YSYEKL. Between the trimmed V and J ends, which lost 4 bases and 6 bases, there was a span of 10 bases.

J is TRBJ1-5 and V is TRBV28; D is uncertain. Deletions cut 6 bases from V and 6 bases from J, with 12 bases between. The length of the CDR3 is 13 residues. CDR1 and CDR2 (germline): MDHEN, SYDVKM. Here the CDR3 reads CASSESGVQPQHF. The CDR3 nucleotides read TGTGCCAGCAGCGAATCGGGTGTTCAGCCCCAGCATTTT.

The CDR3: CASSRVAHYEQYF. Here the CDR3 DNA reads TGTGCCAGCAGCAGGGTGGCGCACTACGAGCAGTACTTC. The chain has TRBV6-5 and TRBJ2-7; D is possibly TRBD1 (5 bases). Trimming took off 6 bases at V and 3 bases at J, with 12 bases between the two ends. Germline CDR1 is MNHEY and CDR2 is SVGAGI. CDR3 length: 13 amino acids.

V usage is TRBV7-9 and J usage is TRBJ2-7; D is possibly TRBD2 (7 bases). The germline V gene has CDR1 SEHNR and CDR2 FQNEAQ (reference sequence). This CDR3 is 17 amino acids long. V gave up 2 bases and J gave up 5 bases, with 22 bases separating them. The CDR3 nucleotides are TGTGCCAGCAGCTTAAGGTCAGGGGCGGGAGTTTTCCACGAGCAGTACTTC. This encodes CASSLRSGAGVFHEQYF. Based on the CDR3 plus reference TRBV7-9 and TRBJ2-7, the full variable domain is DTGVSQNPRHKITKRGQNVTFRCDPISEHNRLYWYRQTLGQGPEFLTYFQNEAQLEKSRLLSDRFSAERPKGSFSTLEIQRTEQGDSAMYLCASSLRSGAGVFHEQYFGPGTRLTVT.

This clone has only a few counts. The CDR3 loop reads CASSYSSGATYEQYF. CDR3 bases: TGTGCCAGCAGTTACTCTAGCGGGGCCACCTACGAGCAGTACTTC. The chain joins TRBV5-5 to TRBJ2-7; 9 bases are shared with TRBD2. Trimming at V came to 5 bases and at J to 2 bases, leaving 8 bases not matched to a gene. This CDR3 spans 15 amino acids. Germline V CDR1 and CDR2: SGHKS, YYEKEE (reference sequence).

CDR3 region: CASSTISQSNEKLFF. In DNA, the CDR3 is TGTGCCAGCAGTACAATATCTCAGTCTAATGAAAAACTGTTTTTT. The chain combines TRBV28 with TRBJ1-4, with no clear D. Looked up from germline, CDR1 is MDHEN and CDR2 is SYDVKM. Trimming stripped 5 bases from V and 3 bases from J, with 13 bases between. CDR3 length: 15 amino acids.

This clone was seen a handful of times. The chain joins TRBV19 to TRBJ1-1; D unclear. The germline V gene encodes CDR1 LNHDA and CDR2 SQIVND (reference sequence). The CDR3 is made up of 12 amino acids. V was shortened by 4 bases and J by 4 bases, with 7 bases between the two germline ends. CDR3: CASSRVGTEAFF. CDR3 nucleotide sequence: TGTGCCAGTAGTAGGGTGGGCACTGAAGCTTTCTTT.

The J gene is TRBJ2-7, the V gene TRBV7-6; TRBD2 is a possible D gene (5 bases). CDR3 length: 15 amino acids. Germline CDR1 reads SGHVS; CDR2 reads FNYEAQ. The V end was cut by 5 bases, the J end by 0 bases, with 14 bases between. DNA for the CDR3: TGTGCCAGCAGCGACTACGGGCAGGTCTCCTACGAGCAGTACTTC. Amino acid sequence: CASSDYGQVSYEQYF.

The V and J genes are TRBV5-1 and TRBJ1-1, with unresolved D. V lost 0 bases to trimming and J lost 5 bases, with 8 bases between them. Germline values: CDR1 SGHRS, CDR2 YFSETQ. This CDR3 is built from 13 residues. CDR3 nucleotides: TGCGCCAGCAGCTTGGCAGGAGAGACTGAAGCTTTCTTT. Its protein is CASSLAGETEAFF.

The rearrangement uses TRBV2 and TRBJ1-2; no reliable D call. The CDR3 contains 13 residues. Trimming left V 9 bases short and J 6 bases short, with 17 bases between. In germline, CDR1 is SNHLY, CDR2 FYNNEI. The CDR3 bases are TGTGCCAGAATTGGGAGGATTGGGGATGGCTACACCTTC. Protein: CARIGRIGDGYTF.

V usage is TRBV28 and J usage is TRBJ1-4, with 7 bases identical to TRBD1. V was clipped by 3 bases and J by 7 bases; unmatched bases: 8. CDR3 length: 15 residues. Per germline, CDR1 MDHEN and CDR2 SYDVKM. The CDR3 coding sequence is TGTGCCAGCAGTTTTGGGGACACAGGGGCTGAAAAACTGTTTTTT. This translates into CASSFGDTGAEKLFF.

The chain links TRBV6-6 to TRBJ2-7; 7 bases match TRBD1. CDR1 and CDR2 (germline): MNHNY, SVGAGI (reference sequence). The V segment lost 8 bases and the J segment 3 bases; nucleotides outside the gene matches: 7. The CDR3 is 13 amino acids. In nucleotides, the CDR3 is TGTGCCAGCGCCATACGACAGGGCTACGAGCAGTACTTC. Encoded protein: CASAIRQGYEQYF.

The V and J genes are TRBV7-3 and TRBJ2-1; TRBD2 aligns across 8 bases. V lost 5 bases and J lost 7; bases outside the gene matches: 7. CDR1 and CDR2 from the germline V gene are SGHTA and FQGTGA. The CDR3 has 14 amino acids. CDR3 in amino acids: CASSVGLGNNEQFF. As DNA, the CDR3 is TGTGCCAGCAGCGTGGGACTAGGGAATAATGAGCAGTTCTTC.

This clone was detected once. The chain employs TRBV5-5 and TRBJ2-5; D is tentatively TRBD1 or TRBD2 (5 bases each). Germline CDR1 is SGHKS and CDR2 is YYEKEE (reference sequence). The CDR3 contains 17 residues. Trimming removed 0 bases at V and 0 bases at J, with 15 bases between. The CDR3 region has the DNA TGTGCCAGCAGCTTGGAGAGGGGCGGCTGGTACCAAGAGACCCAGTACTTC. Its protein is CASSLERGGWYQETQYF.

This clone was found once. The genes are TRBV11-2 and TRBJ2-3; TRBD2 might be the D (5 bases). Germline V gene sequence: CDR1 SGHAT, CDR2 FQNNGV. The CDR3 has 15 amino acids. V was shortened by 1 base and J by 0 bases, with 8 bases between the two germline ends. The DNA of the CDR3 is TGTGCCAGCAGCTTAGGAGGGCGGAGCACAGATACGCAGTATTTT. Protein product: CASSLGGRSTDTQYF.

The table lists this clone with a few counts. The chain links TRBV9 to TRBJ1-5, with 9 bases lining up with TRBD1. Germline CDR1 is SGDLS and CDR2 is YYNGEE. The CDR3 consists of 14 residues. V shed 3 bases and J 7 bases; nucleotides not matched to a gene: 5. CDR3 loop: CASSGGTGRQPQHF. In DNA, the CDR3 is TGTGCCAGCAGCGGGGGGACAGGGCGACAGCCCCAGCATTTT.

The V and J genes are TRBV28 and TRBJ1-6, with D hard to call. The CDR3 consists of 9 residues. Trimming pared 5 bases from V and 19 bases from J, leaving 9 bases between. Per germline, CDR1 MDHEN and CDR2 SYDVKM. CDR3 coding DNA: TGTGCCAGCAGTCCCGGGCCACACTTT. The encoded protein is CASSPGPHF.

The chain employs TRBV2 and TRBJ2-5; the match to TRBD2 covers 10 bases. Germline loops: CDR1 SNHLY, CDR2 FYNNEI. V was clipped by 7 bases and J by 4 bases; unmatched bases: 6. The CDR3 covers 14 residues. The CDR3 bases are TGTGCCAGCACGATAGCGGGGGGACCAGAGACCCAGTACTTC. Amino acids: CASTIAGGPETQYF.

The chain couples TRBV7-9 to TRBJ2-5, with TRBD2 matching over 13 bases. This CDR3 has 16 residues. Trimming at V came to 5 bases and at J to 2 bases, leaving 5 bases not matched to a gene. CDR1 and CDR2 (germline): SEHNR, FQNEAQ (reference sequence). The CDR3 coding sequence is TGTGCCAGCAGCCTGGGACTAGCGGGGCCACAAGAGACCCAGTACTTC. Its protein is CASSLGLAGPQETQYF.

This clone has a handful of counts. The same CDR3 arises from other DNA sequences in this sample as well. V gene TRBV2 combines with J gene TRBJ2-7; D gene unclear. There are 11 residues in the CDR3. Trimming cost V 1 base and J 4 bases, with 2 bases left between them. Germline CDR1 is SNHLY and CDR2 is FYNNEI. In DNA, the CDR3 is TGTGCCAGCAGTGAAGTGTACGAGCAGTACTTC. This codes for CASSEVYEQYF.

The gene calls are TRBV4-3 and TRBJ2-3; 7 bases are shared with TRBD1. Germline CDR1 LGHNA, CDR2 YSLEER. The CDR3 consists of 17 residues. J was trimmed by 0 bases and V by 4 bases; bases with no gene match: 10. Written as DNA, the CDR3 is TGCGCCAGCAGCCCAACTAGAGGGGGCGGTAGCACAGATACGCAGTATTTT. It specifies CASSPTRGGGSTDTQYF.

This clone was seen a single time. The chain combines TRBV7-6 with TRBJ1-2, with D perhaps matching TRBD1 (5 bases). CDR1 is SGHVS and CDR2 is FNYEAQ in the germline V gene. The CDR3 extends over 15 amino acids. The V end was cut by 4 bases, the J end by 2 bases, with 14 bases between. CDR3 sequence (DNA): TGTGCCAGCAGCTCCGGGGCCCAAAGCAACTATGGCTACACCTTC. This sequence encodes CASSSGAQSNYGYTF.

V gene TRBV5-1 combines with J gene TRBJ2-2; D remains unclear. CDR3 length: 17 residues. Trimming shortened V by 4 bases and J by 3 bases, and 19 bases separated the two germline ends. Germline V gene sequence: CDR1 SGHRS, CDR2 YFSETQ. This CDR3 is CASSLRRQLIYTGELFF. The CDR3 coding sequence is TGCGCCAGCAGCCTCCGTAGACAACTGATATACACCGGGGAGCTGTTTTTT.

This sequence joins TRBV2 and TRBJ1-2, with D tentatively TRBD1 (6 bases). The germline V gene encodes CDR1 SNHLY and CDR2 FYNNEI. Trimming pared 5 bases from V and 2 bases from J, leaving 18 bases between. The CDR3 extends over 16 amino acids. CDR3 protein: CASSSPWTVPNYGYTF. DNA of the CDR3: TGTGCCAGCAGTTCCCCCTGGACAGTTCCCAACTATGGCTACACCTTC. Using reference TRBV2 and TRBJ1-2 for the parts outside the CDR3, the full variable domain is EPEVTQTPSHQVTQMGQEVILRCVPISNHLYFYWYRQILGQKVEFLVSFYNNEISEKSEIFDDQFSVERPDGSNFTLKIRSTKLEDSAMYFCASSSPWTVPNYGYTFGSGTRLTVV.

This sequence joins TRBV15 and TRBJ2-7; 7 bases fit TRBD1. After removal of 3 bases from V and 4 bases from J, the junction contained 9 bases not matched to a gene. Germline values: CDR1 LNHNV, CDR2 YYDKDF (reference sequence). This CDR3 region has 15 residues. This CDR3 reads CATSRKTGRNYEQYF. The CDR3 DNA is TGTGCCACCAGCAGGAAGACAGGGCGAAATTACGAGCAGTACTTC. The full variable domain, completed using reference TRBV15 and TRBJ2-7, is DAMVIQNPRYQVTQFGKPVTLSCSQTLNHNVMYWYQQKSSQAPKLLFHYYDKDFNNEADTPDNFQSRRPNTSFCFLDIRSPGLGDTAMYLCATSRKTGRNYEQYFGPGTRLTVT.

The J gene is TRBJ1-1, the V gene TRBV19; the D gene is possibly TRBD1 (5 bases). CDR3 length: 16 residues. Looked up from germline, CDR1 is LNHDA and CDR2 is SQIVND (reference sequence). Deletions cut 7 bases from V and 1 base from J, with 19 bases between. The CDR3 spells CASTPMVLGQNTEAFF. The CDR3 DNA is TGTGCCAGTACCCCAATGGTCCTGGGGCAGAACACTGAAGCTTTCTTT. Full variable domain (missing parts from reference TRBV19 and TRBJ1-1): DGGITQSPKYLFRKEGQNVTLSCEQNLNHDAMYWYRQDPGQGLRLIYYSQIVNDFQKGDIAEGYSVSREKKESFPLTVTSAQKNPTAFYLCASTPMVLGQNTEAFFGQGTRLTVV.